Listed below are T cell receptor beta chains from one sample, sequenced in a study of regulatory T cells in long-lasting Graves disease. TCRdb processed the multiplex PCR reads anew with MiXCR; each CDR3 protein has one entry. The repertoire holds around 400,000 distinct CDR3 sequences, about 15% seen once, with roughly 7.7% in the top ten. These data also formed part of another study, on T cells in Graves' hyperthyroidism and ophthalmopathy.

Sequences were derived from peripheral blood mononuclear cells (PBMCs), sampled at new diagnosis, from a patient treated with antithyroid drugs. The receptor source for this set is a middle-aged woman with Graves disease. Both conserved end residues are part of each CDR3. A D gene is named only where the DNA matches it firmly. Only some rows state a clone size, as once, few, many or a class for expanded clones.

abundance,j_gene,v_gene,d_gene,CDR3nt,CDR3aa
many,TRBJ1-1,TRBV27,TRBD1,TGTGCCAGTAAAAAGACAGGGGGGAACACTGAAGCTTTCTTT,CASKKTGGNTEAFF
NA,TRBJ2-1,TRBV25-1,TRBD2,TGTGCCAGCAGTGAATATTTTGCCCCGGGACTAGCGGAGAACAATGAGCAGTTCTTC,CASSEYFAPGLAENNEQFF
many,TRBJ2-2,TRBV2,TRBD1,TGTGCCGTTGTAGACAGGGTCGACACCGGGGAGCTGTTTTTT,CAVVDRVDTGELFF
many,TRBJ2-7,TRBV27,NA,TGTGCCAGCAGCCTAGGGCGGGGCTCCTACGAGCAGTACTTC,CASSLGRGSYEQYF
many,TRBJ1-1,TRBV27,NA,TGTGCCAGCAGGCAGGGGAAGGATTATGAAGCTTTCTTT,CASRQGKDYEAFF
many,TRBJ2-2,TRBV5-1,NA,NA,CASSSSTSGPNTGELFF
many,TRBJ1-4,TRBV3-1,TRBD1,TGTGCCAGCAGCCACGGACAGGGTGGTACTAATGAAAAACTGTTTTTT,CASSHGQGGTNEKLFF
many,TRBJ2-7,TRBV7-6,TRBD1,TGTGCCAGCAGCACCGGGACAGCCTCCTACGAGCAGTACTTC,CASSTGTASYEQYF
many,TRBJ2-7,TRBV19,TRBD2,TGTGCCAGTAGATTAAGCGGGAGTGTCTACGAGCAGTACTTC,CASRLSGSVYEQYF
many,TRBJ2-1,TRBV7-6,TRBD2,TGTGCCAGCAGCTTCCCGAGCACTAGCGGAGGGCCTCGGGAGCAGTTCTTC,CASSFPSTSGGPREQFF
many,TRBJ1-1,TRBV5-1,NA,TGCGCCAGCAGCCCCCATGAGGGGGCTGAAGCTTTCTTT,CASSPHEGAEAFF
NA,TRBJ2-1,TRBV4-3,TRBD1,TGCGCCAGCAGCCCGAACCCGGGACAGGGTTACAATGAGCAGTTCTTC,CASSPNPGQGYNEQFF
many,TRBJ2-5,TRBV11-2,TRBD2,TGTGCCAGCAGCTTAGGGAGCGGGAGGGGCCAAGAGACCCAGTACTTC,CASSLGSGRGQETQYF
few,TRBJ1-4,TRBV19,TRBD1,TGTGCCAGTAGTGGACAGGCAACTAATGAAAAACTGTTTTTT,CASSGQATNEKLFF
many,TRBJ1-6,TRBV2,NA,TGTGCCAGCAGGAGGGGGGGGGGTAATTCACCCCTCCACTTT,CASRRGGGNSPLHF
many,TRBJ2-1,TRBV28,NA,TGTGCCAGCAGTGCCGCTCACTACAATGAGCAGTTCTTC,CASSAAHYNEQFF
NA,TRBJ1-1,TRBV27,NA,TGTGCCAGCAGTTTTTTCCCTCCGGGGATGAACACTGAAGCTTTCTTT,CASSFFPPGMNTEAFF
NA,TRBJ2-2,TRBV18,NA,TGTGCCAGCTCACCAAGAACAGCCAGCTTCGGGGAGCTGTTTTTT,CASSPRTASFGELFF
many,TRBJ2-2,TRBV27,TRBD1,TGTGCCAGCAGTCCTTTTCCCATGAAACAGGGGGCAGAGAACACCGGGGAGCTGTTTTTT,CASSPFPMKQGAENTGELFF
few,TRBJ2-7,TRBV30,NA,TGTGCCTGGAGTGTATTGAAAAGGGGCGAGCAGTACTTC,CAWSVLKRGEQYF
few,TRBJ2-3,TRBV20-1,NA,TGCAGTGCAAAAAACGGGGATACGCAGTATTTT,CSAKNGDTQYF
few,TRBJ2-7,TRBV14,TRBD1,TGTGCCAGCAGCCAGGGACAGGGGGGATTCTACGAGCAGTACTTC,CASSQGQGGFYEQYF
NA,TRBJ2-7,TRBV7-8,NA,TGTGCCAGCAGCTTAACATTACGATATTCCTACGAGCAGTACTTC,CASSLTLRYSYEQYF
many,TRBJ2-3,TRBV12-3/TRBV12-4,TRBD2,TGTGCCAGCACTCGGACTAGCGGGGATACCACAGATACGCAGTATTTT,CASTRTSGDTTDTQYF
NA,TRBJ2-7,TRBV5-8,NA,TGTGCCAGCAGCTTGGTGGAGGGGCGGGAGCAGTACTTC,CASSLVEGREQYF
many,TRBJ2-7,TRBV12-3/TRBV12-4,NA,TGTGCCAGCAGTAAAACGGGACAAGCCTACGAGCAGTACTTC,CASSKTGQAYEQYF
NA,TRBJ2-4,TRBV25-1,NA,TGTGCCAGCAGTGAAAGGGAGGGACAGCCTTTGGGAAACATTCAGTACTTC,CASSEREGQPLGNIQYF
few,TRBJ1-4,TRBV29-1,NA,TGCAGCGTTGAAGACACAGGACTTAATGAAAAACTGTTTTTT,CSVEDTGLNEKLFF
NA,TRBJ2-7,TRBV6-5,TRBD2,TGTGCCAGCAGTTACCATCCTAGCGGGGAACCATCCTACGAGCAGTACTTC,CASSYHPSGEPSYEQYF
many,TRBJ2-7,TRBV28,NA,TGTGCCAGCAGTTTGGGGGGTAGAACCTACGAGCAGTACTTC,CASSLGGRTYEQYF
few,TRBJ2-2,TRBV6-1,NA,TGTGCCAGCAGCTTCCGGACGAACACCGGGGAGCTGTTTTTT,CASSFRTNTGELFF
many,TRBJ2-1,TRBV6-2/TRBV6-3,NA,TGTGCCAGCAGCCCCGGGAACAATGAGCAGTTCTTC,CASSPGNNEQFF
many,TRBJ2-1,TRBV12-3/TRBV12-4,TRBD2,TGTGCCAGCAGTCTACCGGGACTAGTAAATGAGCAGTTCTTC,CASSLPGLVNEQFF
many,TRBJ1-2,TRBV12-5,NA,TGTGCTAGTGCCCTCCGAACCGGTAGACTTAACTATGGCTACACCTTC,CASALRTGRLNYGYTF
NA,TRBJ2-2,TRBV6-5,NA,TGTGCCAGCAGTTACGGCGGGGAGCTGTTTTTT,CASSYGGELFF
NA,TRBJ2-3,TRBV9,NA,TGTGCCAGCAGCGTCAACATTCGGACAGATACGCAGTATTTT,CASSVNIRTDTQYF